These 16 T cell receptor beta chains were sequenced from one sample in a study of T cells after yellow fever vaccination. TCRdb independently ran MiXCR on the 5' RACE reads; one entry per CDR3 protein. This table holds under 600,000 distinct CDR3 sequences, around an eighth found once. The sequences come from PBMCs, collected on the day of the yellow fever booster vaccination. The receptors were gathered from a man aged 25 to 40 who received the YFV17D yellow fever vaccine.

The V call is TRBV27, the J call TRBJ2-7; TRBD1 matches 9 bases. Germline trimming cut 2 bases from V and 2 bases from J; bases unmatched to any gene: 13. There are 18 residues in the CDR3. Per the germline V gene, CDR1 is MNHEY and CDR2 is SMNVEV (reference sequence). CDR3 coding DNA: TGTGCCAGCAGTTTAAGGTACGCCGGGACAGGGAGACCCTACGAGCAGTACTTC. This codes for CASSLRYAGTGRPYEQYF.

The chain recombines TRBV12-3 or TRBV12-4 with TRBJ2-7; 12 nucleotides agree with TRBD2. There are 15 residues in the CDR3. V lost 5 bases, J lost 5 bases, and 7 bases stayed unmatched. CDR3: CASSPLAGGPHEQYF. CDR3 coding DNA: TGTGCCAGCAGTCCCCTAGCGGGAGGGCCCCACGAGCAGTACTTC.

This clonotype has ten or more counts. The chain has TRBV7-9 and TRBJ2-1, with D uncertain. The CDR3 loop spans 15 amino acids. In germline, CDR1 is SEHNR, CDR2 FQNEAQ (reference sequence). With 5 bases removed from V and 10 bases from J, the gap between germline ends came to 21 bases. The CDR3 DNA reads as TGTGCCAGCAGCCCCGATACGAACGGACCAAGCGAGCAGTTCTTC. It yields the protein CASSPDTNGPSEQFF.

This clonotype was picked up a small number of times. Here the CDR3 reads CSARDLRVGGQYF. CDR3 DNA: TGCAGTGCTAGAGATCTGCGGGTAGGGGGCCAGTACTTC. This chain connects TRBV20-1 to TRBJ2-5, with D possibly TRBD1 on 6 matching bases. Germline loops: CDR1 DFQATT, CDR2 SNEGSKA (reference sequence). CDR3 length: 13 residues. The V end lost 0 bases, the J end lost 10 bases, and 15 bases lay between the germline ends.

This clonotype has a handful of counts. The chain uses TRBV6-6 and TRBJ2-1, with TRBD2 as a possible D gene (6 bases). The CDR3 consists of 11 residues. The germline CDR1 and CDR2 sequences are MNHNY and SVGAGI (reference sequence). Trimming removed 5 bases at V and 14 bases at J, with 13 bases between. The CDR3 here is CASSAGTVEFF. The CDR3 region has the DNA TGTGCCAGCAGTGCCGGGACTGTCGAGTTCTTC.

V and J are TRBV12-3 or TRBV12-4 and TRBJ2-1, with D unclear. Trimming took off 5 bases at V and 10 bases at J, with 15 bases between the two ends. This CDR3 region has 13 residues. DNA for the CDR3: TGTGCCAGCAGTCCTAGTCGAGATTTAGAGCAGTTCTTC. It encodes CASSPSRDLEQFF.

This clonotype was seen at least ten times. A junction boundary mismatches the germline segment, possibly from a read error. The rearrangement joins TRBV4-3 to TRBJ2-1; a possible D gene is TRBD1 (6 bases). Per the germline V gene, CDR1 is LGHNA and CDR2 is YSLEER. The CDR3 contains 13 residues. CDR3 bases: TGTGCCAGCAGCCAAGGGGGTTACAATGAGCAGTTCTTC. Protein sequence: CASSQGGYNEQFF.

This clonotype was seen only a few times. The V gene is TRBV7-9, the J gene TRBJ2-1, with D unresolved. The CDR3 length is 13 residues. Trimming took 5 bases from V and 6 from J, leaving 11 bases between them. Looked up from germline, CDR1 is SEHNR and CDR2 is FQNEAQ (reference sequence). CDR3 DNA: TGTGCCAGCAGCGAGAGTGGGCTCAATGAGCAGTTCTTC. It is translated as CASSESGLNEQFF.

In its sample, this clonotype was seen a few times. This rearrangement joins TRBV27 to TRBJ1-5; TRBD1 matches at 10 bases. Germline V gene sequence: CDR1 MNHEY, CDR2 SMNVEV (reference sequence). Trimming cost V 7 bases and J 1 base; bases outside gene matches: 4. The CDR3 has 15 amino acids. CDR3 region: CASTMGQGSNQPQHF. The DNA of the CDR3 is TGTGCCAGCACCATGGGACAGGGGAGCAATCAGCCCCAGCATTTT.

This clonotype has just a few counts. This sequence may be a read error, since a much larger clone differs from it by one base. The chain uses TRBV5-1 and TRBJ2-5; D might be TRBD1 (6 bases). V shed 1 base and J shed 3 bases, with 7 bases lying between them. Germline CDR1 is SGHRS and CDR2 is YFSETQ. This CDR3 region has 13 residues. CDR3 sequence (DNA): TGCGCCAGCAGCTTGAGGACAGAAGAGACCCAGTACTTC. This sequence encodes CASSLRTEETQYF.

As to this clonotype: One end of the junction is discordant with germline, which a read error may explain. This chain joins TRBV12-3 or TRBV12-4 and TRBJ1-2; no firm D call. The CDR3 is 13 residues long. CDR3 region: CPSSFGRDTGYTF. The CDR3 region has the DNA TGTCCCAGCAGTTTTGGTCGGGATACTGGCTACACCTTC.

This clonotype was found a few times. The chain carries TRBV20-1 and TRBJ2-3; D possibly matches TRBD1 or TRBD2 (5 bases each). V shed 6 bases and J shed 15 bases, with 19 bases lying between them. The V gene's germline CDR1 is DFQATT and CDR2 SNEGSKA (reference sequence). CDR3 length equals 11 residues. CDR3: CSAKGRDRGYF. CDR3 nucleotides: TGCAGTGCAAAAGGCAGGGATCGGGGATATTTT.

This clonotype was seen a handful of times. The rearrangement links TRBV7-9 to TRBJ2-3; 8 bases fit TRBD1. Germline lookup yields CDR1 SEHNR and CDR2 FQNEAQ (reference sequence). The junction had 13 bases not matched to a gene; V was cut back by 10 bases and J by 4 bases. The CDR3 runs to 15 residues. Here the CDR3 DNA reads TGTGCCATACCGACGGCAGGGGGCGCGGCAGATACGCAGTATTTT. It encodes CAIPTAGGAADTQYF.

The V gene is TRBV20-1, the J gene TRBJ2-1, with 10 bases identical to TRBD2. The CDR3 runs 15 residues. The trim removed 7 bases at V and 6 bases at J, leaving 12 bases unmatched. Germline V gene lookup returns CDR1 DFQATT and CDR2 SNEGSKA (reference sequence). The DNA for the CDR3 is TGCAGTGATTCCTCTAGCGGGAGAGGCGGCAATGAGCAGTTCTTC. Protein sequence: CSDSSSGRGGNEQFF.

The chain joins TRBV6-5 to TRBJ2-6; D gene uncertain. This CDR3 spans 15 amino acids. Trimming removed 2 bases at V and 0 bases at J, with 5 bases between. Germline V gene lookup returns CDR1 MNHEY and CDR2 SVGAGI. The CDR3 bases are TGTGCCAGCAGTTACGGACCCTCTGGGGCCAACGTCCTGACTTTC. Translated: CASSYGPSGANVLTF.

V usage is TRBV7-2 and J usage is TRBJ2-3; D is unresolved. Trimming left V 5 bases short and J 1 base short, with 10 bases between. The CDR3 runs 14 residues. CDR1 SGHTA and CDR2 FQGNSA come from the germline V gene. DNA of the CDR3: TGTGCCAGCAGCGGGTCAAGGGGCACAGATACGCAGTATTTT. Its translation: CASSGSRGTDTQYF.